The 32 T cell receptor beta chains below were found in one sample sequenced in a study of T cell responses to AZD1222 COVID-19 vaccine. Sequencing was performed with immunoSEQ multiplex PCR; in TCRdb, only in-frame clones are kept and a portion is missing. Among 110,000 or so clones listed, 70% to 90% were seen once. The starting material was peripheral blood, obtained on day 0 of AZD1222 vaccination. The origin of the receptors is an adult in good health.

The J gene is TRBJ2-7, the V gene TRBV5-4; 7 positions agree with TRBD1. The length of the CDR3 is 14 residues. The germline V gene encodes CDR1 SGHNT and CDR2 YYREEE (reference sequence). The V segment lost 0 bases and the J segment 5 bases; nucleotides outside the gene matches: 5. The CDR3 sequence is CASSLEQGINEQYF. The CDR3 DNA is TGTGCCAGCAGCTTGGAACAGGGGATCAACGAGCAGTACTTC.

The chain is built from TRBV2 and TRBJ1-2; a possible D gene is TRBD1 (5 bases). The CDR3 is 12 amino acids. Germline values: CDR1 SNHLY, CDR2 FYNNEI. Deletions cut 0 bases from V and 9 bases from J, with 8 bases between. The CDR3 DNA reads as TGTGCCAGCAGTGAAGCTCGGACACGCTACACCTTC. Its translation: CASSEARTRYTF.

The rearrangement links TRBV3-1 (or the pseudogene TRBV3-2) to TRBJ1-1; D unresolved. The CDR3 consists of 15 residues. Germline V gene data show CDR1 as LGHDT and CDR2 as YNNKEL (reference sequence). V was pared by 1 base and J by 5 bases, with 14 bases between. This CDR3 is CASSQVGLGSTEAFF. DNA of the CDR3: TGTGCCAGCAGCCAAGTTGGGCTAGGGAGTACTGAAGCTTTCTTT.

This chain connects TRBV30 to TRBJ2-4; 8 positions match TRBD1. Unmatched junction bases numbered 11, after V lost 4 bases and J lost 6 bases. The CDR3 runs 15 residues. Germline V lookup: CDR1 GTSNPN, CDR2 SVGIG (reference sequence). Here the CDR3 DNA reads TGTGCCTGGACATCCAGGGGGCTGGTCGGAAACATTCAGTACTTC. Amino acid sequence: CAWTSRGLVGNIQYF. Drawing the rest from reference TRBV30 and TRBJ2-4, the complete variable domain is SQTIHQWPATLVQPVGSPLSLECTVEGTSNPNLYWYRQAAGRGLQLLFYSVGIGQISSEVPQNLSASRPQDRQFILSSKKLLLSDSGFYLCAWTSRGLVGNIQYFGAGTRLSVL.

This clone was seen a few times. This chain uses TRBV7-8 with TRBJ1-4, with D possibly TRBD1 on 6 matching bases. V dropped 5 bases and J dropped 8 bases, with 9 bases sitting between them. The CDR3 contains 12 residues. Germline CDR1 and CDR2: SGHVS and FQNEAQ. CDR3 bases: TGTGCCAGCAGCCGCAGGGGAGAAAAACTGTTTTTT. It specifies CASSRRGEKLFF.

This clone appeared a single time. The J gene is TRBJ1-1, the V gene TRBV12-3 or TRBV12-4; D is unclear. Deletions cut 2 bases from V and 0 bases from J, with 4 bases between. The length of the CDR3 is 13 residues. The CDR3: CASSLKVNTEAFF. The CDR3 region has the DNA TGTGCCAGCAGTTTAAAGGTGAACACTGAAGCTTTCTTT.

The rearrangement joins TRBV28 to TRBJ1-1; 7 bases fit TRBD1. Germline trimming cut 3 bases from V and 10 bases from J; bases unmatched to any gene: 8. Germline V gene sequence: CDR1 MDHEN, CDR2 SYDVKM. The CDR3 loop spans 13 amino acids. This CDR3 is CASSFWRQGLAFF. CDR3 DNA: TGTGCCAGCAGTTTCTGGAGACAGGGACTAGCTTTCTTT.

This sequence joins TRBV19 and TRBJ1-2; D ambiguous. V was clipped by 6 bases and J by 7 bases, with 15 bases between them. The CDR3 is made up of 13 amino acids. Germline CDR1 LNHDA, CDR2 SQIVND (reference sequence). CDR3 in DNA: TGTGCCAGTAGCCCCCGCGGAGGCACTGGCTACACCTTC. Translated, it gives CASSPRGGTGYTF.

This rearrangement joins TRBV7-7 to TRBJ2-5, with 8 bases aligning to TRBD2. Trimming took 3 bases from V and 1 from J; bases not matched to a gene: 4. This CDR3 has 15 amino acids. Germline V gene data show CDR1 as SSHAT and CDR2 as FNYEAQ (reference sequence). The CDR3 nucleotides are TGTGCCAGCAGCTTGCAAGCGGGGGTCCAAGAGACCCAGTACTTC. Translated, it gives CASSLQAGVQETQYF.

This clone was seen more than once but under ten times. The V gene is TRBV21-1, the J gene TRBJ1-4. TRBV21-1 is assigned pseudogene status. The CDR3 length is 15 residues. In DNA form, the CDR3 reads TGTGCCAGCCGAATCGAGGGGAGCGGGACAGAAAAACTGTTTTTT. This gives the protein CASRIEGSGTEKLFF.

The chain uses TRBV5-6 and TRBJ1-3; D gene unclear. The germline gives CDR1 SGHDT, CDR2 YYEEEE. CDR3 length equals 15 residues. V lost 2 bases, J lost 0 bases, and 9 bases lay in between. In DNA, the CDR3 is TGTGCCAGCAGCTTCTTAGGAATCTCTGGAAACACCATATATTTT. Protein sequence: CASSFLGISGNTIYF.

CDR3 region: CASSPSGGLTDTQYF. In DNA form, the CDR3 reads TGTGCCAGCTCCCCCTCGGGGGGGTTAACAGATACGCAGTATTTT. V and J are TRBV18 and TRBJ2-3; 8 bases match TRBD2. The CDR3 is 15 residues long. Germline trimming cut 6 bases from V and 3 bases from J; bases unmatched to any gene: 8. Germline CDR1 is KGHSH and CDR2 is LQKENI.

This chain connects TRBV30 to TRBJ1-2; D not certain. The CDR3 is 13 residues long. V was pared by 0 bases and J by 2 bases, with 7 bases between. Looked up from germline, CDR1 is GTSNPN and CDR2 is SVGIG (reference sequence). In DNA form, the CDR3 reads TGTGCCTGGAGTGTAGGCCAGAACTATGGCTACACCTTC. Translation: CAWSVGQNYGYTF.

This chain links TRBV21-1 with TRBJ1-4. TRBV21-1 is termed a pseudogene. The CDR3 extends over 14 amino acids. CDR3 coding DNA: TGTGCCAGCAACAACAGAGCAACTAATGAAAAACTGTTTTTT. This gives the protein CASNNRATNEKLFF.

This clone was counted a few times. The gene calls are TRBV19 and TRBJ1-4; TRBD1 matches 7 bases. In germline, CDR1 is LNHDA, CDR2 SQIVND (reference sequence). V lost 2 bases and J lost 7; bases outside the gene matches: 13. The CDR3 totals 17 residues. The CDR3 region is CASSINSVVRGPEKLFF. DNA of the CDR3: TGTGCCAGTAGTATAAATTCGGTCGTTAGGGGGCCTGAAAAACTGTTTTTT.

This clone showed up just a few times. This chain connects TRBV2 to TRBJ1-2; D might be TRBD1 (6 bases). Trimming pared 3 bases from V and 4 bases from J, leaving 9 bases between. CDR1 and CDR2 from the germline V gene are SNHLY and FYNNEI. The length of the CDR3 is 13 residues. CDR3 amino acids: CASSEQGPYGYTF. The DNA for the CDR3 is TGTGCCAGCAGTGAGCAGGGGCCCTATGGCTACACCTTC.

This chain joins TRBV30 and TRBJ1-2; 7 nucleotides match TRBD1. The CDR3 contains 14 residues. In germline, CDR1 is GTSNPN, CDR2 SVGIG (reference sequence). Unmatched junction bases numbered 9, after V lost 4 bases and J lost 4 bases. The CDR3 sequence is CAWTKQGLFYGYTF. Here the CDR3 DNA reads TGTGCCTGGACTAAACAGGGGCTCTTCTATGGCTACACCTTC.

V gene TRBV5-1 combines with J gene TRBJ1-2; TRBD1 matches at 9 bases. The germline V gene encodes CDR1 SGHRS and CDR2 YFSETQ. The CDR3 is made up of 13 amino acids. With 7 bases clipped from V and 8 bases from J, the junction kept 9 bases outside the gene matches. The CDR3 here is CASGDRVVGGYTF. The CDR3 region has the DNA TGCGCCAGCGGGGACAGGGTAGTCGGAGGCTACACCTTC.

V usage is TRBV21-1 and J usage is TRBJ1-5. TRBV21-1 is a pseudogene segment. The length of the CDR3 is 15 residues. The CDR3: CASSSDGPGNQPQHF. The CDR3 nucleotides read TGTGCCAGCAGTTCGGACGGCCCTGGTAATCAGCCCCAGCATTTT.

This rearrangement joins TRBV3-1 (or the pseudogene TRBV3-2) to TRBJ2-2; no reliable D call. There are 16 residues in the CDR3. Germline lookup yields CDR1 LGHDT and CDR2 YNNKEL (reference sequence). V was shortened by 2 bases and J by 4 bases, with 14 bases between the two germline ends. The DNA of the CDR3 is TGTGCCAGCAGCCAAACTCCTACCCGGAGCACCGGGGAGCTGTTTTTT. Translated: CASSQTPTRSTGELFF.

The rearrangement links TRBV29-1 to TRBJ1-1; 10 nucleotides match TRBD1. Germline loops: CDR1 SQVTM, CDR2 ANQGSEA. Losses at the gene ends were 1 base for V and 3 bases for J; bases not matched to a gene: 2. The CDR3 contains 14 residues. CDR3 nucleotide sequence: TGCAGCGTTGAAGGGGACAGGGGTGACACTGAAGCTTTCTTT. This gives the protein CSVEGDRGDTEAFF.

This chain links TRBV5-4 with TRBJ2-1, with 12 positions matching TRBD2. Unmatched junction bases numbered 12, after V lost 2 bases and J lost 3 bases. The length of the CDR3 is 19 residues. Germline lookup yields CDR1 SGHNT and CDR2 YYREEE (reference sequence). The CDR3: CASSFPLLAGGGFYNEQFF. CDR3 bases: TGTGCCAGCAGCTTTCCTCTCCTAGCGGGAGGGGGATTCTACAATGAGCAGTTCTTC.

The rearrangement joins TRBV2 to TRBJ1-1, with unresolved D. The germline gives CDR1 SNHLY, CDR2 FYNNEI. The CDR3 loop spans 10 amino acids. The V end lost 10 bases, the J end lost 3 bases, and 6 bases lay between the germline ends. The CDR3 loop is CANLYTEAFF. Here the CDR3 DNA reads TGTGCCAACCTCTACACTGAAGCTTTCTTT.

Written as DNA, the CDR3 is TGTGCCAGCAGTGACTCGGGGGCAATGGTTTTTCACGAGCAGTACTTC. It translates to CASSDSGAMVFHEQYF. The chain couples TRBV6-4 to TRBJ2-7, with D perhaps matching TRBD1 (6 bases). The CDR3 runs 16 residues. The germline V and J ends were trimmed by 0 bases and 5 bases, with 17 bases remaining between them. Germline-derived CDR1 and CDR2 are MRHNA and SNTAGT.

This chain links TRBV5-6 with TRBJ1-3, with D unresolved. This CDR3 has 14 residues. Trimming stripped 5 bases from V and 0 bases from J, with 9 bases between. Germline lookup yields CDR1 SGHDT and CDR2 YYEEEE. For the CDR3, the DNA is TGTGCCAGCAGTCCCCATGACTCTGGAAACACCATATATTTT. It codes for CASSPHDSGNTIYF.

The chain joins TRBV7-9 to TRBJ1-4, with 7 bases matching TRBD1. The CDR3 has 17 residues. Germline V gene data show CDR1 as SEHNR and CDR2 as FQNEAQ (reference sequence). V lost 2 bases to trimming and J lost 2 bases; unmatched junction nucleotides: 8. In DNA, the CDR3 is TGTGCCAGCAGCTTACCCGACAGGGTGGAGACTAATGAAAAACTGTTTTTT. This sequence encodes CASSLPDRVETNEKLFF.

The V call is TRBV19, the J call TRBJ2-2; TRBD1 matches 12 bases. The length of the CDR3 is 15 residues. Germline values: CDR1 LNHDA, CDR2 SQIVND (reference sequence). The V gene end was trimmed by 4 bases and the J gene end by 4 bases; junction bases not matched to a gene: 1. CDR3 sequence reads: CASSRGQGATGELFF. CDR3 in DNA: TGTGCCAGTAGTAGGGGACAGGGGGCCACCGGGGAGCTGTTTTTT. The variable domain in full, with the rest retrieved from reference TRBV19 and TRBJ2-2, is DGGITQSPKYLFRKEGQNVTLSCEQNLNHDAMYWYRQDPGQGLRLIYYSQIVNDFQKGDIAEGYSVSREKKESFPLTVTSAQKNPTAFYLCASSRGQGATGELFFGEGSRLTVL.

V and J are TRBV3-1 (or the pseudogene TRBV3-2) and TRBJ2-2; weak D call: TRBD2 (6 bases). V lost 5 bases and J 4 bases, leaving 11 bases between the germline ends. This CDR3 is built from 14 residues. CDR1 and CDR2 from the germline V gene are LGHDT and YNNKEL (reference sequence). The DNA for the CDR3 is TGTGCCAGCAGCAGTCCCGGGAGCACCGGGGAGCTGTTTTTT. This sequence encodes CASSSPGSTGELFF.

V gene TRBV5-1 combines with J gene TRBJ1-1; D remains ambiguous. V lost 0 bases, J lost 12 bases, and 18 bases lay in between. This CDR3 is 14 amino acids long. Germline assignment: CDR1 SGHRS and CDR2 YFSETQ. CDR3: CASSLESGQRETFF. The CDR3 coding sequence is TGCGCCAGCAGCTTGGAATCTGGTCAAAGGGAGACTTTCTTT.

This rearrangement joins TRBV12-3 or TRBV12-4 to TRBJ2-7; D uncertain. The CDR3 spans 12 residues. The germline V and J ends were trimmed by 0 bases and 3 bases, with 3 bases remaining between them. CDR3 region: CASSLAHYEQYF. CDR3 nucleotides: TGTGCCAGCAGTTTAGCTCACTACGAGCAGTACTTC.

The chain recombines TRBV19 with TRBJ1-2; a possible D gene is TRBD1 (5 bases). Germline V CDR1 and CDR2: LNHDA, SQIVND (reference sequence). CDR3 size: 14 residues. Deletions cut 7 bases from V and 8 bases from J, with 20 bases between. The CDR3 loop is CASIGEGPPRGYTF. In nucleotides, the CDR3 is TGTGCCAGTATTGGTGAGGGGCCCCCGAGAGGCTACACCTTC.

The chain couples TRBV19 to TRBJ1-1; 10 bases are shared with TRBD1. The germline CDR1 and CDR2 sequences are LNHDA and SQIVND (reference sequence). V gave up 8 bases and J gave up 4 bases; unmatched junction bases: 7. The CDR3 runs to 14 residues. CDR3 coding DNA: TGTGCCAGTGACAGGGGGCAAAGGTTCACTGAAGCTTTCTTT. It translates to CASDRGQRFTEAFF.